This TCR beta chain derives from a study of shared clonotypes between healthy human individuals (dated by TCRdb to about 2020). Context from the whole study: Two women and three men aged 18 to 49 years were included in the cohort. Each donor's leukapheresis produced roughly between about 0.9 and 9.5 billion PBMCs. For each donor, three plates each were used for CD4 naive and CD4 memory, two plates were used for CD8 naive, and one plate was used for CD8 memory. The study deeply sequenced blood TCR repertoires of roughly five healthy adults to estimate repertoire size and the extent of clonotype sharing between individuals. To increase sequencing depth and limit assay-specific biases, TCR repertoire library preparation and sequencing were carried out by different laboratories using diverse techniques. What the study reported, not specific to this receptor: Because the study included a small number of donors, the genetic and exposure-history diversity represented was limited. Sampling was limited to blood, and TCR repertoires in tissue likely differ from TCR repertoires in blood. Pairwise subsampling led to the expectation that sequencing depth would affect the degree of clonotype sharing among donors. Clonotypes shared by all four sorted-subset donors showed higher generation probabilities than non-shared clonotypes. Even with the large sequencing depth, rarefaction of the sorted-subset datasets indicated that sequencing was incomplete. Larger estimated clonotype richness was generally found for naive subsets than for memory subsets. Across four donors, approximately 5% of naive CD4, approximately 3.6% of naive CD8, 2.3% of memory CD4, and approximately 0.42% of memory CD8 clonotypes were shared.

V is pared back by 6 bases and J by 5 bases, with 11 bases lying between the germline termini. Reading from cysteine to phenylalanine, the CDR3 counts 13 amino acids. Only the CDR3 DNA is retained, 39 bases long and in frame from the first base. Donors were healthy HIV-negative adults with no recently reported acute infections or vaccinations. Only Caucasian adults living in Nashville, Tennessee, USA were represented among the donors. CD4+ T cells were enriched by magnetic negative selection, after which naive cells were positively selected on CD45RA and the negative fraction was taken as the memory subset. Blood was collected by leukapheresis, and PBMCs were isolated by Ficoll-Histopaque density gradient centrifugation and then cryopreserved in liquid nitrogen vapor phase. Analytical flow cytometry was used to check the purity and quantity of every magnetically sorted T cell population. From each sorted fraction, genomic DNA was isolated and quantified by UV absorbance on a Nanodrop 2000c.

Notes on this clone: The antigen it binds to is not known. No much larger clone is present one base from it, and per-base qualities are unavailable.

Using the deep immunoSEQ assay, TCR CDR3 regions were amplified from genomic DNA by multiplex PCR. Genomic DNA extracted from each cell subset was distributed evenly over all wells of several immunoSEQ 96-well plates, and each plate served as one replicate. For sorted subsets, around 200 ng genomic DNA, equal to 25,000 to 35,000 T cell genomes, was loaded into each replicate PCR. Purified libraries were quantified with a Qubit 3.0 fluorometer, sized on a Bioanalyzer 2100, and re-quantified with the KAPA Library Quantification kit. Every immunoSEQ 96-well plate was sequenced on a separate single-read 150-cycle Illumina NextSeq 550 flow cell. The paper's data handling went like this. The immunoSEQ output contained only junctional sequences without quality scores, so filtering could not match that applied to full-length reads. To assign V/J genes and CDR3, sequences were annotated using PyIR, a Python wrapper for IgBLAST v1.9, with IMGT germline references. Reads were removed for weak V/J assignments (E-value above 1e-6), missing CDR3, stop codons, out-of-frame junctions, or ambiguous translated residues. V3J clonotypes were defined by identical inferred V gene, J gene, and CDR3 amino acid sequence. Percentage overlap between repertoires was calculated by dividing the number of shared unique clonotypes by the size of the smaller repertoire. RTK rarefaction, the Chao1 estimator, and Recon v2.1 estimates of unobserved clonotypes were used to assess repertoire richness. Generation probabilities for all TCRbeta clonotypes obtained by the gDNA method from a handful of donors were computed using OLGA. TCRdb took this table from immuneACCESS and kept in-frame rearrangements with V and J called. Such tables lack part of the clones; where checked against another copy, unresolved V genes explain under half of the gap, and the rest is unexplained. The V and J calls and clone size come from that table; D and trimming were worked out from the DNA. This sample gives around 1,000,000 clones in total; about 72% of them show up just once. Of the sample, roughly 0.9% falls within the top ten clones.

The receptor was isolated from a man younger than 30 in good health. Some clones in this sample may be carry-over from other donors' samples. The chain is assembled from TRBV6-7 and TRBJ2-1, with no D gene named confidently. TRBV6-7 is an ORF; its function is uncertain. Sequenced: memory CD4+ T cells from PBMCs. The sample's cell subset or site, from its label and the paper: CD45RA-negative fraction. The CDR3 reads CASRKGQDNEQFF. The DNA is TGTGCCAGCAGAAAGGGCCAGGACAATGAGCAGTTCTTC.